This TCR beta chain was recovered during a study of T cells in tuberculosis. Overall study context: The T cells targeted glucose monomycolate, a mycobacterial lipid, via CD1B. IGRA-negative adolescents, IGRA-positive adolescents with latent tuberculosis and adults with active tuberculosis formed this South African cohort.

Repertoires were generated with immunoSEQ multiplex PCR, while TCRdb's copy carries only in-frame clones and drops some. Here the sample spans roughly 32,000 clones, about 95% being singletons. This CDR3 is 18 amino acids long. Germline assignment: CDR1 MNHNS and CDR2 SASEGT. J gave up 5 bases and V 0 bases, and 5 bases lay outside the gene matches. As for this clone: What it binds is not known.

Study-wide points: Classification accuracy was approximately 85% (AUROC approximately 0.9) with the GMM-specific repertoire. The TCR-beta difference was not significant; alpha differences partly reflected length.

The J gene is TRBJ2-3, the V gene TRBV6-1; 16 bases are shared with TRBD2. Sequencing input: PBMCs. The receptor was derived from a donor aged 10-30 years with latent tuberculosis or without tuberculosis infection. This chain's CDR3 is CASSEAGLAGGPIDTQYF. The DNA of the CDR3 is TGTGCCAGCAGTGAAGCGGGACTAGCGGGGGGGCCGATAGATACGCAGTATTTT.